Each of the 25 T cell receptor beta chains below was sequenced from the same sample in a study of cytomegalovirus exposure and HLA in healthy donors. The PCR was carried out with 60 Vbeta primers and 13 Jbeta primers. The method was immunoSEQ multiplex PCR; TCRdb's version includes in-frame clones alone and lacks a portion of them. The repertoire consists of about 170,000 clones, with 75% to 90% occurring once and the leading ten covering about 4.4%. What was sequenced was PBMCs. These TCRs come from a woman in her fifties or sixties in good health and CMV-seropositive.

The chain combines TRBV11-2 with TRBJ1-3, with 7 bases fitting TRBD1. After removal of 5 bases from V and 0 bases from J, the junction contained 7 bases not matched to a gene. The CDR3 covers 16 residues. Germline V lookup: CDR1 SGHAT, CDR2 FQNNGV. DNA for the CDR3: TGTGCCAGCAGCCCAACGACAGGGTACTCTGGAAACACCATATATTTT. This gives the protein CASSPTTGYSGNTIYF.

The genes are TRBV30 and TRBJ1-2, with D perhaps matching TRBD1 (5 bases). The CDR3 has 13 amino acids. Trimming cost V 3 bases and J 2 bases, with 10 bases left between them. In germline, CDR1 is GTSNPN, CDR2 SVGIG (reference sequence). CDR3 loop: CAWRPAGNYGYTF. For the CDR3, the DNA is TGTGCCTGGAGACCTGCAGGGAACTATGGCTACACCTTC.

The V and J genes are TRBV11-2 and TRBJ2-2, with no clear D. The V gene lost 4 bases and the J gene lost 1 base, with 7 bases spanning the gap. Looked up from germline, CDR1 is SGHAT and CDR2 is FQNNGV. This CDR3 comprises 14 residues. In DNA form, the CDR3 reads TGTGCCAGCAGCTCTAGTTGGAACACCGGGGAGCTGTTTTTT. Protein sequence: CASSSSWNTGELFF.

The DNA of the CDR3 is TGCAGCGTTGAACCGATGGCGGGCACCGGGGAGCTGTTTTTT. It translates to CSVEPMAGTGELFF. The chain joins TRBV29-1 to TRBJ2-2, with D tentatively TRBD2 (5 bases). V lost 2 bases, J lost 4 bases, and 11 bases lay in between. The CDR3 consists of 14 residues. Germline CDR1 SQVTM, CDR2 ANQGSEA.

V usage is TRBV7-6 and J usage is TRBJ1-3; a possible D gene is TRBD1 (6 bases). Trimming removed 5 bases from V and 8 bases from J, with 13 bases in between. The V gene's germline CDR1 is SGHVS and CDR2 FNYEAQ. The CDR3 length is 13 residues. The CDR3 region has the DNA TGTGCCAGCAGCCCGACCCCAGGGGACACCATATATTTT. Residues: CASSPTPGDTIYF.

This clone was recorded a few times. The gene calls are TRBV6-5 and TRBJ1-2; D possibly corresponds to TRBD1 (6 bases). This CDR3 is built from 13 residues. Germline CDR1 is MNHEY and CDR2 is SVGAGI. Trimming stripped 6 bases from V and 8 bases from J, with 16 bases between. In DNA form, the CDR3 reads TGTGCCAGCAGGGGGGAGGGGGTAGGAGGCTACACCTTC. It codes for CASRGEGVGGYTF.

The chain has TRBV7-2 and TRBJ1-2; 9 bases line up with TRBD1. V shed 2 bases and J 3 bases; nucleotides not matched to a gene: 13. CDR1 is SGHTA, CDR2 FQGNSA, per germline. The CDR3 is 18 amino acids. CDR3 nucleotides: TGTGCCAGCAGCTTACGATCGCTTCAGACAGGGGGGGACTATGGCTACACCTTC. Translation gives CASSLRSLQTGGDYGYTF. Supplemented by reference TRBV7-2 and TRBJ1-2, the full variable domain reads GAGVSQSPSNKVTEKGKDVELRCDPISGHTALYWYRQSLGQGLEFLIYFQGNSAPDKSGLPSDRFSAERTGGSVSTLTIQRTQQEDSAVYLCASSLRSLQTGGDYGYTFGSGTRLTVV.

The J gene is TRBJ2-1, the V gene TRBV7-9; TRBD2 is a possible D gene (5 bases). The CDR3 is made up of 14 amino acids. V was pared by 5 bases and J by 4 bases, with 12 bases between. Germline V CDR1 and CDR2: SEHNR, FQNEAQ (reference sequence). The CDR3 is CASSRSGPYNEQFF. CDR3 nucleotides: TGTGCCAGCAGCCGGAGCGGACCTTACAATGAGCAGTTCTTC. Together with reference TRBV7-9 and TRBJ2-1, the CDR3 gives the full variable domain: DTGVSQNPRHKITKRGQNVTFRCDPISEHNRLYWYRQTLGQGPEFLTYFQNEAQLEKSRLLSDRFSAERPKGSFSTLEIQRTEQGDSAMYLCASSRSGPYNEQFFGPGTRLTVL.

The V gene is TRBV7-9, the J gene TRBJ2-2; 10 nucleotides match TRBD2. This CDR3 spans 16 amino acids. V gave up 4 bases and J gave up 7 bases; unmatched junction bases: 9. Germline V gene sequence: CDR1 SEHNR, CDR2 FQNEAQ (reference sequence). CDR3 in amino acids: CASSSGLAETFGELFF. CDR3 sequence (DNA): TGTGCCAGCAGCTCAGGACTAGCGGAGACCTTCGGGGAGCTGTTTTTT.

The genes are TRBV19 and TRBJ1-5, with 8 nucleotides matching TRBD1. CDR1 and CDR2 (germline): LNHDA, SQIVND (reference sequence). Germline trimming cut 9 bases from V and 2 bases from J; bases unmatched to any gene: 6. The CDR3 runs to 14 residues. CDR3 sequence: CASDSGGGNQPQHF. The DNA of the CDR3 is TGTGCCAGCGATTCAGGGGGCGGCAATCAGCCCCAGCATTTT.

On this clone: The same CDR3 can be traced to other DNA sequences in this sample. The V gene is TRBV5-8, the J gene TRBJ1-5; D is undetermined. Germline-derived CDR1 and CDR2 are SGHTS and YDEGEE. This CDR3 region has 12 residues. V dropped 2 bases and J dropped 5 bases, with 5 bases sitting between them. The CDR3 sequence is CASSFRDQPQHF. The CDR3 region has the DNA TGTGCCAGCAGCTTCCGGGATCAGCCCCAGCATTTT.

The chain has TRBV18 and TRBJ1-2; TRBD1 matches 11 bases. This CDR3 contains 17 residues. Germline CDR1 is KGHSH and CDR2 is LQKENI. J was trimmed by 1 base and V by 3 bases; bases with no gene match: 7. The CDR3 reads CASSPRGQGAINYGYTF. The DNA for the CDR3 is TGTGCCAGCTCACCCCGAGGACAGGGGGCGATTAACTATGGCTACACCTTC. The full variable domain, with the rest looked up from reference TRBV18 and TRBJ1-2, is NAGVMQNPRHLVRRRGQEARLRCSPMKGHSHVYWYRQLPEEGLKFMVYLQKENIIDESGMPKERFSAEFPKEGPSILRIQQVVRGDSAAYFCASSPRGQGAINYGYTFGSGTRLTVV.

The CDR3 region is CASSLYSGAGELFF. The CDR3 region has the DNA TGTGCCAGCAGTCTCTATAGCGGGGCCGGGGAGCTGTTTTTT. This chain uses TRBV6-4 with TRBJ2-2; 8 bases fit TRBD2. Germline V CDR1 and CDR2: MRHNA, SNTAGT. The CDR3 covers 14 residues. Trimming cost V 5 bases and J 6 bases; bases outside gene matches: 5.

CDR3 nucleotides: TGTGCCAGCAGCCCCTCAGAGACCCAGTACTTC. Protein sequence: CASSPSETQYF. The J gene is TRBJ2-5, the V gene TRBV7-6; no definite D call. V dropped 5 bases and J dropped 4 bases, with 5 bases sitting between them. Germline loops: CDR1 SGHVS, CDR2 FNYEAQ. The CDR3 is 11 amino acids.

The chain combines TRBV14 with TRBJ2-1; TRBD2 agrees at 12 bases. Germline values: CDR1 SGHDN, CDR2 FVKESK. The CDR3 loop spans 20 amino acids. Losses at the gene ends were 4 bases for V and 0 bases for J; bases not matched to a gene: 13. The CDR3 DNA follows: TGTGCCAGCAGCCGAACCCGACTAGCGGGAGACCCCAGCTCCTACAATGAGCAGTTCTTC. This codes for CASSRTRLAGDPSSYNEQFF.

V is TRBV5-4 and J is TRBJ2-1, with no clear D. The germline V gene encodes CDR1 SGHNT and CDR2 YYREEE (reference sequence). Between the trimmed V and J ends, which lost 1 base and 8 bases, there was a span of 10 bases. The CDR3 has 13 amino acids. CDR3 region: CASSLKFADEQFF. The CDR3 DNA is TGTGCCAGCAGCTTGAAGTTCGCGGATGAGCAGTTCTTC.

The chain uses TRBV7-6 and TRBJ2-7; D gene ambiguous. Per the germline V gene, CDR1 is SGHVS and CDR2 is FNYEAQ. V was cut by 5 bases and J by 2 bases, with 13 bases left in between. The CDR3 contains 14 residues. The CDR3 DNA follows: TGTGCCAGCAGCCGAGCTTCCGAAACCTACGAGCAGTACTTC. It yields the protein CASSRASETYEQYF.

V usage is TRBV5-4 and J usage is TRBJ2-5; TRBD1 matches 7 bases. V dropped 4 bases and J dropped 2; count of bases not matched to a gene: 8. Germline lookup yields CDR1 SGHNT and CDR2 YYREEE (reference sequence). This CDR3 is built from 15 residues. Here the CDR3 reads CASSGRTGFQETQYF. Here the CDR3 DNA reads TGTGCCAGCAGCGGACGGACAGGATTTCAAGAGACCCAGTACTTC.

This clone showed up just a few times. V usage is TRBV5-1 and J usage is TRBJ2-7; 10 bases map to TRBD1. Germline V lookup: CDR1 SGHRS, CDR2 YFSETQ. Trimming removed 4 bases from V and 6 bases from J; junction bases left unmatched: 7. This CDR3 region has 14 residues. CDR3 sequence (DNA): TGCGCCAGCAGCCATGGGACAGGGGAGGTCGAGCAGTACTTC. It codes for CASSHGTGEVEQYF.

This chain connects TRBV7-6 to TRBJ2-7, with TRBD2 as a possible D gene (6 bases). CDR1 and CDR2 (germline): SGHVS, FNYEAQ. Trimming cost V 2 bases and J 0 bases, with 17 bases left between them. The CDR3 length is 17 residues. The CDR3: CASSLSTPSARSYEQYF. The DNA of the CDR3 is TGTGCCAGCAGCTTATCAACTCCTAGCGCTCGCTCCTACGAGCAGTACTTC.

CDR3 residues: CASSPQGLYTF. CDR3 bases: TGTGCCAGCTCACCACAGGGGTTATACACCTTC. This chain connects TRBV18 to TRBJ1-2; D is perhaps TRBD1 (5 bases). V was cut by 1 base and J by 11 bases, with 8 bases left in between. The CDR3 totals 11 residues. The V gene's germline CDR1 is KGHSH and CDR2 LQKENI.

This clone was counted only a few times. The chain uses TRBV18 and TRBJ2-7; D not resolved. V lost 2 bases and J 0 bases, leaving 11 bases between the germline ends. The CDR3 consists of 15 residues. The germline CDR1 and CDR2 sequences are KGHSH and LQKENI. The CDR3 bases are TGTGCCAGCTCACCATCAGGATCAAGCTCCTACGAGCAGTACTTC. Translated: CASSPSGSSSYEQYF.

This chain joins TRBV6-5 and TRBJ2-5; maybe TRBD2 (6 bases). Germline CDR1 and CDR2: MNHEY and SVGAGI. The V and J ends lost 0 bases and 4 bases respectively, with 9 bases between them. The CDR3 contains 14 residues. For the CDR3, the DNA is TGTGCCAGCAGTTACTCAAGGAGGGGAGAGACCCAGTACTTC. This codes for CASSYSRRGETQYF.

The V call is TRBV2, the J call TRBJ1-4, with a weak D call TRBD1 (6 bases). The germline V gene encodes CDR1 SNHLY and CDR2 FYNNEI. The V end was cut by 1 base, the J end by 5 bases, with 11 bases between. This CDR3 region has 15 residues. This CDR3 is CASSEEGVLNEKLFF. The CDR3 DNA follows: TGTGCCAGCAGTGAAGAGGGGGTTTTGAATGAAAAACTGTTTTTT.

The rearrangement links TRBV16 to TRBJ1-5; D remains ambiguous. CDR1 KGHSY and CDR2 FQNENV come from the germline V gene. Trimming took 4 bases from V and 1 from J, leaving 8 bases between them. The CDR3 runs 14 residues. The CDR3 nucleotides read TGTGCCAGCAGCCGTGCGGGGAGCAATCAGCCCCAGCATTTT. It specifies CASSRAGSNQPQHF. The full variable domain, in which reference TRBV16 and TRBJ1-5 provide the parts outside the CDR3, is GEEVAQTPKHLVRGEGQKAKLYCAPIKGHSYVFWYQQVLKNEFKFLISFQNENVFDETGMPKERFSAKCLPNSPCSLEIQATKLEDSAVYFCASSRAGSNQPQHFGDGTRLSIL.